The next 22 T cell receptor beta chains were all read from a single sample in a study of spatial heterogeneity in lung cancer. The study's findings and limits: Mutation tallies in tumors tracked expanded intratumoral alpha and beta TCR counts.

TCRdb reprocessed the 5' RACE reads via MiXCR and lists one record per CDR3 protein. The data hold 950 to 1,500 distinct CDR3 sequences, with about a sixth observed a single time. As for time point: sample taken at primary tumor resection. Antigens for these TCRs are unknown. Sequencing used lung tumor tissue, obtained at surgery. All receptors derive from a female donor with early-stage non-small cell lung cancer.

Judged by abundance, this clonotype is large (0.1 to 1%). This beta chain was picked up by a library intended for alpha chains and is off target, so its count carries little meaning. The chain uses TRBV7-6 and TRBJ2-1; tentative D call: TRBD2 (5 bases). Germline CDR1 and CDR2: SGHVS and FNYEAQ. Trimming stripped 2 bases from V and 0 bases from J, with 8 bases between. This CDR3 is 15 amino acids long. The CDR3 DNA reads as TGTGCCAGCAGCTTACAGCGGAACTCCTACAATGAGCAGTTCTTC. It encodes CASSLQRNSYNEQFF. Full variable domain (missing parts from reference TRBV7-6 and TRBJ2-1): GAGVSQSPRYKVTKRGQDVALRCDPISGHVSLYWYRQALGQGPEFLTYFNYEAQQDKSGLPNDRFSAERPEGSISTLTIQRTEQRDSAMYRCASSLQRNSYNEQFFGPGTRLTVL.

A word on this clonotype: Being off target in a library aimed at alpha chains, this beta chain has a size of little meaning. The chain recombines TRBV30 with TRBJ2-1; TRBD2 matches 7 bases. The CDR3 consists of 12 residues. CDR1 is GTSNPN and CDR2 is SVGIG in the germline V gene (reference sequence). V lost 2 bases to trimming and J lost 12 bases; unmatched junction nucleotides: 7. The CDR3 sequence: CAWSRRESVQFF. CDR3 DNA: TGTGCCTGGAGTAGGCGGGAGTCTGTGCAGTTCTTC.

By sample share, this clonotype is large. This beta chain is off target for a library built for alpha chains, so its abundance means little. The chain links TRBV3-1 to TRBJ2-3, with 9 nucleotides matching TRBD2. CDR3 length: 15 amino acids. Per germline, CDR1 LGHDT and CDR2 YNNKEL (reference sequence). Unmatched junction bases numbered 4, after V lost 6 bases and J lost 0 bases. The CDR3 spells CASRASGISTDTQYF. The CDR3 DNA sequence: TGTGCCAGCAGGGCTAGCGGGATAAGCACAGATACGCAGTATTTT.

With regard to this clonotype: This beta chain was picked up by a library intended for alpha chains and is off target, so its count carries little meaning. J is TRBJ1-2 and V is TRBV7-2, with 9 bases fitting TRBD1. Losses at the gene ends were 2 bases for V and 0 bases for J; bases not matched to a gene: 4. Germline assignment: CDR1 SGHTA and CDR2 FQGNSA. The CDR3 covers 16 residues. CDR3 protein: CASSLRTGETNYGYTF. The CDR3 DNA is TGTGCCAGCAGCTTACGGACAGGGGAGACTAACTATGGCTACACCTTC.

In its sample, this clonotype ranks as medium-sized. Being off target in a library aimed at alpha chains, this beta chain has a size of little meaning. The V call is TRBV19, the J call TRBJ2-1; 9 positions agree with TRBD1. The CDR3 totals 14 residues. V was pared by 3 bases and J by 9 bases, with 6 bases of the junction left unmatched. CDR1 is LNHDA, CDR2 SQIVND, per germline (reference sequence). In DNA form, the CDR3 reads TGTGCCAGTAGTATGGGACAGGGTGGCGGTGAGCAGTTCTTC. Protein: CASSMGQGGGEQFF.

Sample share makes this clonotype large. This beta chain represents an off-target read in a library built for alpha chains; its size is of limited meaning. The chain recombines TRBV20-1 with TRBJ2-5; D ambiguous. Per the germline V gene, CDR1 is DFQATT and CDR2 is SNEGSKA (reference sequence). This CDR3 has 11 amino acids. Between the trimmed V and J ends, which lost 5 bases and 0 bases, there was a span of 4 bases. CDR3 nucleotide sequence: TGCAGTGCTCAAAACCAAGAGACCCAGTACTTC. It specifies CSAQNQETQYF.

Comments on this clonotype: As an off-target read in a library built for alpha chains, this beta chain has a frequency of little significance. V usage is TRBV28 and J usage is TRBJ2-3; D is undetermined. V was cut by 3 bases and J by 0 bases, with 10 bases left in between. Germline V gene lookup returns CDR1 MDHEN and CDR2 SYDVKM. The CDR3 totals 15 residues. The CDR3: CASSFPPWSTDTQYF. CDR3 nucleotide sequence: TGTGCCAGCAGTTTCCCTCCCTGGAGCACAGATACGCAGTATTTT. The complete variable domain, with remaining parts taken from reference TRBV28 and TRBJ2-3, reads DVKVTQSSRYLVKRTGEKVFLECVQDMDHENMFWYRQDPGLGLRLIYFSYDVKMKEKGDIPEGYSVSREKKERFSLILESASTNQTSMYLCASSFPPWSTDTQYFGPGTRLTVL.

Judged by abundance, this clonotype is large. A library made for alpha chains picked up this beta chain off target, so its size means little. The gene calls are TRBV4-3 and TRBJ2-3, with 7 bases identical to TRBD1. CDR1 and CDR2 from the germline V gene are LGHNA and YSLEER. The CDR3 loop spans 16 amino acids. V was pared by 1 base and J by 2 bases, with 6 bases of the junction left unmatched. As DNA, the CDR3 is TGCGCCAGCAGCCAAGGTAGGGGGCGGATCACAGATACGCAGTATTTT. The encoded protein is CASSQGRGRITDTQYF.

This clonotype is large. In a library made to pick up alpha chains, this beta chain is a stray read with a size that means little. The rearrangement uses TRBV5-5 and TRBJ2-5; D not resolved. V lost 0 bases to trimming and J lost 0 bases, with 12 bases between them. In germline, CDR1 is SGHKS, CDR2 YYEKEE (reference sequence). The CDR3 runs to 16 residues. The CDR3 is CASSLESFTDQETQYF. The CDR3 region has the DNA TGTGCCAGCAGCTTGGAGTCGTTTACGGACCAAGAGACCCAGTACTTC. Supplemented by reference TRBV5-5 and TRBJ2-5, the full variable domain reads DAGVTQSPTHLIKTRGQQVTLRCSPISGHKSVSWYQQVLGQGPQFIFQYYEKEERGRGNFPDRFSARQFPNYSSELNVNALLLGDSALYLCASSLESFTDQETQYFGPGTRLLVL.

On this clonotype: Within a library made for alpha chains, this beta chain is off target, and its count is uninformative. This sequence joins TRBV20-1 and TRBJ2-1; 8 nucleotides line up with TRBD2. Unmatched junction bases numbered 11, after V lost 5 bases and J lost 5 bases. The germline V gene has CDR1 DFQATT and CDR2 SNEGSKA (reference sequence). The CDR3 loop spans 15 amino acids. The DNA for the CDR3 is TGCAGTGCTCGAAAAGCGGGACTAGGAAACAATGAGCAGTTCTTC. Protein product: CSARKAGLGNNEQFF.

Comments on this clonotype: The library was built for alpha chains, so this beta chain is an off-target read and its size means little. This chain uses TRBV7-8 with TRBJ2-3, with 9 bases identical to TRBD2. The CDR3 runs to 15 residues. V trimming: 5 bases; J trimming: 4 bases; junction bases outside the gene matches: 7. The germline CDR1 and CDR2 sequences are SGHVS and FQNEAQ. CDR3 DNA sequence: TGTGCCAGCAGCCCTCCTAGCGGGAAAGCAGATACGCAGTATTTT. It specifies CASSPPSGKADTQYF.

Relative to its sample, this clonotype is large. This beta chain is a stray sequence in a library constructed for alpha chains; its clone size is not meaningful. This rearrangement joins TRBV7-3 to TRBJ2-1, with TRBD2 identical over 13 bases. Germline CDR1 is SGHTA and CDR2 is FQGTGA. This CDR3 is 19 amino acids long. After removal of 1 base from V and 2 bases from J, the junction contained 8 bases not matched to a gene. The CDR3 DNA is TGTGCCAGCAGCTTAATACTAGCGGGAGGGCCGGGGGCCTACAATGAGCAGTTCTTC. Translating it yields CASSLILAGGPGAYNEQFF.

Concerning this clonotype itself: Because the library targeted alpha chains, this beta chain is an off-target read whose size means little. V and J are TRBV29-1 and TRBJ2-7, with TRBD2 matching over 8 bases. This CDR3 comprises 16 residues. Germline CDR1 SQVTM, CDR2 ANQGSEA. J lost 3 bases, V lost 3 bases, and 13 bases had no gene match. CDR3 in DNA: TGCAGCGTTGACGTCTCCCGGCCTAGCGGGTACTACGAGCAGTACTTC. Its translation is CSVDVSRPSGYYEQYF.

In regard to this clonotype: In a library made to pick up alpha chains, this beta chain is a stray read with a size that means little. V is TRBV5-1 and J is TRBJ2-5; D ambiguous. Trimming removed 4 bases at V and 4 bases at J, with 5 bases between. The CDR3 contains 11 residues. Germline lookup yields CDR1 SGHRS and CDR2 YFSETQ. CDR3 bases: TGCGCCAGCAGCGCCAGAGAGACCCAGTACTTC. It translates to CASSARETQYF. Filled out from reference TRBV5-1 and TRBJ2-5, the complete variable domain reads KAGVTQTPRYLIKTRGQQVTLSCSPISGHRSVSWYQQTPGQGLQFLFEYFSETQRNKGNFPGRFSGRQFSNSRSEMNVSTLELGDSALYLCASSARETQYFGPGTRLLVL.

About this clonotype itself: This beta chain came through as a stray read in a library set up for alpha chains, and its size says little. The genes are TRBV7-2 and TRBJ1-5; no firm D call. The V and J ends lost 5 bases and 0 bases respectively, with 2 bases between them. This CDR3 has 12 amino acids. CDR1 and CDR2 from the germline V gene are SGHTA and FQGNSA. The CDR3 spells CASSNSNQPQHF. The CDR3 DNA is TGTGCCAGCAGCAATAGCAATCAGCCCCAGCATTTT.

Comment on this clonotype: This sequence may be a read error, since a much larger clone differs from it by one base. A library made for alpha chains picked up this beta chain off target, so its size means little. The rearrangement links TRBV10-2 to TRBJ2-2; D remains unclear. This CDR3 spans 12 amino acids. Germline V gene lookup returns CDR1 WSHSY and CDR2 SAAADI. CDR3 nucleotide sequence: TGCGCCAGGAGTGAGCCCACCGGGGAGCTGTTTTTT. This codes for CARSEPTGELFF.

This clonotype ranks as medium-sized. This beta chain represents an off-target read in a library built for alpha chains; its size is of limited meaning. This chain uses TRBV11-2 with TRBJ2-2, with D hard to call. The CDR3 length is 14 residues. From germline, CDR1 is SGHAT and CDR2 FQNNGV. V lost 5 bases and J lost 4, with 11 bases in between. CDR3 sequence reads: CASSNNVGTGELFF. The DNA for the CDR3 is TGTGCCAGCAGCAACAACGTTGGCACCGGGGAGCTGTTTTTT.

Worth noting for this clonotype: With the library built for alpha chains, this beta chain is off target and its frequency is not meaningful. The chain combines TRBV12-3 or TRBV12-4 with TRBJ2-7; maybe TRBD2 (5 bases). Trimming removed 3 bases from V and 6 bases from J, with 12 bases in between. The CDR3 runs to 13 residues. CDR3 in DNA: TGTGCCAGCAGTTTCTCGGGGTCCGGCGAGCAGTACTTC. Its protein is CASSFSGSGEQYF.

By share, this clonotype ranks as large. The library was prepared for alpha chains; this beta chain is a stray read, so its frequency means little. V usage is TRBV7-8 and J usage is TRBJ2-3; 7 bases agree with TRBD1. The V and J ends lost 5 bases and 3 bases, in that order; junction bases with no gene match: 8. The CDR3 consists of 15 residues. Per germline, CDR1 SGHVS and CDR2 FQNEAQ. CDR3 in DNA: TGTGCCAGCAGCCCGTCGGACAGGACGACAGATACGCAGTATTTT. Translating gives CASSPSDRTTDTQYF.

By its share, this clonotype is large. This beta chain is an off-target read within a library intended for alpha chains, so its frequency means little. The chain employs TRBV5-6 and TRBJ2-2; D gene unclear. Looked up from germline, CDR1 is SGHDT and CDR2 is YYEEEE. V was pared by 4 bases and J by 5 bases, with 6 bases between. The CDR3 covers 12 residues. CDR3 in amino acids: CASSRVTGELFF. In DNA, the CDR3 is TGTGCCAGCAGCAGGGTTACCGGGGAGCTGTTTTTT.

By share of the sample, this clonotype is large. Since it is a stray read in a library aimed at alpha chains, this beta chain has a size that is not meaningful. This CDR3 reads CSARTRTGPETQYF. CDR3 DNA sequence: TGCAGTGCTAGAACGAGGACAGGACCAGAGACCCAGTACTTC. V usage is TRBV20-1 and J usage is TRBJ2-5; TRBD1 agrees at 7 bases. The CDR3 covers 14 residues. V was pared by 2 bases and J by 4 bases, with 7 bases of the junction left unmatched. Germline lookup yields CDR1 DFQATT and CDR2 SNEGSKA (reference sequence).

By share, this clonotype counts as medium-sized. This beta chain is an unintended read in a library built for alpha chains; its size means little. The CDR3 DNA reads as TGTGCCAGCAGTCCACGGACTAGCGGGAGCAATGAGCAGTTCTTC. Its translation: CASSPRTSGSNEQFF. The chain links TRBV27 to TRBJ2-1; 13 bases are a match to TRBD2. This CDR3 contains 15 residues. The V gene end was trimmed by 5 bases and the J gene end by 6 bases; junction bases not matched to a gene: 4. CDR1 is MNHEY, CDR2 SMNVEV, per germline (reference sequence).